This T cell receptor (beta chain) was recovered during a study of cytomegalovirus exposure and HLA in healthy donors (dated by TCRdb to 2016 to 2017). The study in broad terms: An earlier analysis of roughly 610 of the donors reported under 300 Gb of sequence data and 95 million to 140 million unique TCR beta sequences obtained from 150 million to 200 million T cells. Donor age, sex, ethnicity and CMV serostatus were collected together with the repertoire data. HLA typing covered class I and class II loci at four-digit resolution. A later genetic analysis used genome-wide SNP genotypes for about three fifths of the roughly 700 donors, treating that subset as a discovery cohort. The number of donors typed differed by locus, with 629-630 for A, B, C, DRB1 and DQB1, around 500 for DQA1, about 610 for DPA1, and some 440 for DPB1. The study aimed to test whether cataloging public T cell receptors could reveal signatures of past pathogen exposure. Of the roughly 400 genotyped donors, roughly 80% fell in the genetic ancestry cluster associated with self-reported Caucasian donors. High-throughput TCR immunosequencing, statistical association of individual TCRs with disease status, and machine learning were combined to predict cytomegalovirus infection status. Besides the first cohort of 550 to 750 subjects, a separate validation cohort made up of over a hundred different subjects was used. Four or five DR-DQ haplotypes were treated as single units for association and clustering because of strong linkage in the cohort. Among about 400 genotyped donors of the cohort, an average of roughly 230,000 unique TCR beta nucleotide sequences was sequenced per donor, of which 15% to 20% were non-productive. The later analysis used no new phenotypic data to find candidate immune exposures, relying instead on TCR beta sequences and their occurrence across donors. The T cell repertoires of around 670 subjects were profiled by immunosequencing and related to cytomegalovirus serostatus. Approximately 300 gigabases of sequencing data and about 92 million unique TCR sequences made up an early release that covered some 640 HLA-typed donors. An earlier analysis of several hundred of the donors applied high-throughput TCR beta sequencing to assess whether each TCR beta V gene segment acted as functional or pseudogenic. A later analysis re-examined previously published TCR beta repertoires from just over 650 donors and added high-resolution HLA genotyping to investigate patterns of TCR occurrence. All discovery cohort repertoires had been generated on a single sequencing platform.

The cohort comprised fewer than 750 healthy bone marrow donors. Cohort members were all nominally healthy when sampled, although unrecorded immune exposures were likely present. The donor was CMV seropositive and was included in the group of 290 or so seropositive cohort members. A peripheral blood sample was collected from each donor, and TCR beta sequencing was performed on peripheral blood mononuclear cells. Genomic DNA extraction from the blood cell samples was performed with the Qiagen DNeasy Blood Extraction Kit. Overall results and qualifications from the work: Presence/absence analyses assumed roughly uniform sequencing depth across donors, an assumption that may not hold. In a later genetic analysis, a missense DCLRE1C variant was associated with V-gene and J-gene trimming of TCR beta chains, and the association was replicated in an independent cohort. A later analysis found that HLA-associated TCR beta chains were more clonally expanded and had lower generation probabilities than equally common non-associated chains. According to a later analysis, parvovirus B19, influenza, CMV and Epstein-Barr virus appeared linked to several top co-occurrence clusters. It was suggested by the authors that the approach could potentially be generalized to other disease states and immunological phenotypes. A later genetic analysis reported fewer N-insertions in productive TCRs among donors in an Asian-associated ancestry cluster than the roughly 700-donor mean. Because counts were too low, about 15 rarely observed V segments, including chromosome 9 orphons, were left out of the earlier analysis of 500 to 650 of the donors. A later analysis associated about 17,000 TCR beta sequences with specific HLA alleles at a false discovery rate of 0.05. A later analysis found that most CMV-associated TCR beta chains appeared HLA-restricted, with HLA associations seemingly driven largely by CMV exposure. A further reported finding was that TCR beta sequences accurately predicted the HLA-A and HLA-B alleles for most subjects in the first cohort. Correlated functional status among segregating V segments might be attributable to linkage disequilibrium, but an unknown experimental factor could not be ruled out. Most TCR sequences were seen in very few donors, while some public TCRs were found in many individuals. A total of roughly 160 TCR beta chains were listed by the study as associated with cytomegalovirus. This cohort had only TCR beta chains sequenced, and the lack of alpha or paired-chain data limited which features could be detected. In an earlier analysis of approximately 590 of the donors, most TCR beta V segments were observed in productive rearrangements about 87% or about 30% of the time, broadly matching IMGT annotations. Because some donors lacked HLA typing at each locus, the association tests relied only on the typed subset. A later analysis found that TCR association rates varied across HLA loci, with DRB1 alleles showing the most associated TCRs and HLA-C alleles the fewest. A group of highly shared sequence variants was considered likely to be a technical artifact of the sequencing pipeline. Some IMGT-functional V segments, including TRBV6-2 and TRBV6-3, could not be told apart with the 87-base-pair reads, so those segments were excluded. Strong co-occurrence of HLA alleles, especially DR and DQ, made assigning TCR associations to individual alleles difficult. In both the original and validation cohorts, the classifier was reported to diagnose cytomegalovirus status with high specificity and sensitivity. The only immune exposure information available for the cohort was CMV serostatus. In vitro tests confirmed that a few of the cytomegalovirus-associated TCR beta chains recognize cytomegalovirus antigens.

To prepare the library, the immunoSEQ multiplex PCR assay was applied. The multiplex PCR relied on a mix of 60 forward primers for TCR Vbeta segments and 13 reverse primers for TCR Jbeta segments. The CDR3 region of rearranged TCR beta genes was amplified from genomic DNA by a multiplex PCR assay. The amplified TCR beta libraries were sequenced on the Illumina HiSeq System as 87-base-pair reads. The authors processed their data as follows. A later analysis counted about 80 million unique TCR beta chains across the 550 to 800 repertoires, and roughly 10 million of these chains were shared by at least two donors. Raw reads were error-corrected and collapsed into unique sequences with a nearest-neighbor algorithm that merged closely related sequences to remove PCR and sequencing errors. Alignment of CDR3 sequences to IMGT reference sequences was used to assign V, D and J gene segments. For a sequence to be retained, at least a six-nucleotide match to both a V gene segment and a J gene segment was required. Rearrangements were called productive when the CDR3 lacked stop codons and stayed in frame with V and J; all others were non-productive. Following IMGT convention, CDR3 was defined as the stretch from the second conserved V-encoded cysteine to the conserved J-encoded phenylalanine. Sequences without an unambiguous match to a single V gene segment were excluded from the earlier analysis of approximately 560 of the donors. An earlier analysis of a few hundred of the donors called V segments functional above 56.7% productive rearrangements and segregating when the between-donor standard deviation exceeded 5%. A statistical classification framework was developed to diagnose cytomegalovirus status using the catalog of TCR beta chain sequences. V and J gene assignment, in a later analysis, came from comparing TCR nucleotide sequences with IMGT/GENE-DB human TR gene sequences. Using the TCRdist pipeline, a later analysis assigned CDR3 sequences along with most-parsimonious VDJ recombination scenarios. In a later analysis, each TCR beta chain was defined by its CDR3 amino acid sequence together with its V-gene family, and reads without a unique V-gene family were excluded. In a later analysis, some 600 highly shared, low-generation-probability nucleotide sequences were removed to address suspected cross-contamination and a sequencing artifact. A later analysis calculated a clonal expansion index for each public chain from normalized within-repertoire ranks of inferred template counts. In a later analysis, generation probabilities were computed using a VDJ recombination model fitted to out-of-frame rearrangements, and the results were checked against IGoR. In a later analysis, TCR-TCR, TCR-HLA and TCR-CMV co-occurrence was scored with hypergeometric tests, and a repertoire-size bias correction was applied to TCR pairs. False discovery rates were estimated in a later analysis by permuting HLA or CMV assignments 20 times. In a later analysis, co-occurring TCRs were grouped with DBSCAN, and TCRdist sequence similarity was added when clustering was performed within HLA-allele-positive subsets. For co-occurrence clustering, repertoires with fewer than 30,000 or more than 120,000 public chains were excluded, along with 4 to 6 repertoires with anomalous nucleotide sharing. What TCRdb holds here is the immuneACCESS table cut down to in-frame rearrangements. Part of the clones is not present; checked against another copy, under half of the missing clones reflect an unresolved V gene, and the others are unexplained. V, J and clone size are taken as reported in that table, and D and trimming were inferred from the DNA itself. The sample includes 150,000 to 180,000 clones, with more than 75% observed a single time. Of the sample, roughly 7.1% is held by the ten largest clones.

This clone has just a few counts. Its recognized antigen is unknown. Base qualities are not recorded, but no much larger clone differs from it by a single base. At the junction V is shortened by 0 bases and J by 1 base, with 5 bases in between. From cysteine to phenylalanine, the CDR3 is 14 amino acids long. Only the CDR3 DNA is retained, 42 bases long and in frame from the first base. The germline V gene specifies SGHRS as CDR1 and YFSETQ as CDR2. This TCR was recovered from a man aged 25 to 40 in good health and CMV-seropositive. Sequenced sample: PBMCs. The rearranged chain carries TRBV5-1 and TRBJ1-3, with the D gene uncertain. The encoded CDR3 is CASSLDASGNTIYF. The sequenced DNA: TGCGCCAGCAGCTTGGATGCGTCTGGAAACACCATATATTTT.